The next 24 T cell receptor beta chains were all read from a single sample in a study of T cell therapy after organ transplantation (dated by TCRdb to the late 2010s). The receptor library was made with the immunoSEQ multiplex PCR assay. TCRdb carries this immuneACCESS record with in-frame sequences only. Its versions omit some clonotypes, under half of them owing to an unresolved V gene in the studies checked, with the rest unexplained. The sample records about 6,000 clones, about 74% of which are singletons. In total, the top ten clones hold roughly 30% of the sample. The antigens for these receptors are not known. Per the publication, the time point label means: 4-8 weeks after completion of therapy. Source: CD8+ T cells from blood, taken after autologous CMV-specific T cell therapy. These receptors originate from a human patient who had received a solid organ transplant and had CMV disease. After a transplant, the donor of the graft may account for some T cells.

The rearrangement uses TRBV4-3 and TRBJ2-3; D might be TRBD1 (6 bases). CDR1 is LGHNA and CDR2 is YSLEER in the germline V gene. The CDR3 runs to 18 residues. The germline V and J ends were trimmed by 0 bases and 0 bases, with 16 bases remaining between them. CDR3 loop: CASSQETDPGTSTDTQYF. CDR3 bases: TGCGCCAGCAGCCAAGAAACGGATCCGGGGACAAGCACAGATACGCAGTATTTT.

The chain is built from TRBV14 and TRBJ2-1; the D gene is possibly TRBD2 (6 bases). The germline V gene encodes CDR1 SGHDN and CDR2 FVKESK. The length of the CDR3 is 16 residues. Trimming shortened V by 4 bases and J by 0 bases, and 13 bases separated the two germline ends. The CDR3 DNA sequence: TGTGCCAGCAGCCCCTGGGACTTGAGCTCCTACAATGAGCAGTTCTTC. It yields the protein CASSPWDLSSYNEQFF.

The chain links TRBV27 to TRBJ2-1; D is unresolved. Germline CDR1 MNHEY, CDR2 SMNVEV (reference sequence). V was cut by 2 bases and J by 0 bases, with 14 bases left in between. The CDR3 has 17 amino acids. CDR3 sequence (DNA): TGTGCCAGCAGTTTACTAGGTGCCAGGAGCTCCTACAATGAGCAGTTCTTC. Its translation is CASSLLGARSSYNEQFF.

V gene TRBV7-4 combines with J gene TRBJ1-2, with 12 bases aligning to TRBD1. Per the germline V gene, CDR1 is SGHVT and CDR2 is SQSDAQ. The CDR3 consists of 15 residues. The J segment lost 8 bases and the V segment lost 0 bases, leaving 4 bases of the junction unmatched. The DNA for the CDR3 is TGTGCCAGCAGCTTAGCGGGACAGGGGGCGGGAGGCTACACCTTC. It specifies CASSLAGQGAGGYTF.

This clone counts as medium-sized (0.01 to 0.1%). The chain is built from TRBV25-1 and TRBJ1-1, with no clear D. CDR3 length equals 14 residues. The V end lost 5 bases, the J end lost 5 bases, and 15 bases lay between the germline ends. Germline loops: CDR1 MGHDK, CDR2 SYGVNS. The CDR3 protein is CASSLHGRRTEAFF. The CDR3 nucleotides are TGTGCCAGCAGTCTCCATGGGAGGAGGACTGAAGCTTTCTTT.

The chain combines TRBV6-4 with TRBJ2-1; 8 bases agree with TRBD2. CDR3 length: 15 residues. Per the germline V gene, CDR1 is MRHNA and CDR2 is SNTAGT. J gave up 15 bases and V 3 bases, and 16 bases lay outside the gene matches. The CDR3 nucleotides are TGTGCCAGCAGTGATCTGGGTAGCGGGAAATATAATGGGTTCTTC. Translating gives CASSDLGSGKYNGFF.

V usage is TRBV12-5 and J usage is TRBJ2-1; tentatively, D is TRBD1 (5 bases). CDR3 length: 13 amino acids. Per the germline V gene, CDR1 is LGHNT and CDR2 is FRNRAP. The V end lost 0 bases, the J end lost 8 bases, and 8 bases lay between the germline ends. The CDR3 loop is CASGLVSRDEQFF. The CDR3 DNA reads as TGTGCTAGTGGTTTGGTCTCCAGGGATGAGCAGTTCTTC. The whole variable domain, remainder taken from reference TRBV12-5 and TRBJ2-1, is DARVTQTPRHKVTEMGQEVTMRCQPILGHNTVFWYRQTMMQGLELLAYFRNRAPLDDSGMPKDRFSAEMPDATLATLKIQPSEPRDSAVYFCASGLVSRDEQFFGPGTRLTVL.

The V call is TRBV6-1, the J call TRBJ2-1; unclear D gene. Per germline, CDR1 MNHNS and CDR2 SASEGT. The V gene lost 7 bases and the J gene lost 6 bases, with 7 bases spanning the gap. The CDR3 extends over 11 amino acids. Here the CDR3 DNA reads TGTGCCAGCACGGCAGGCAATGAGCAGTTCTTC. Protein: CASTAGNEQFF.

The chain links TRBV6-5 to TRBJ2-2; possibly TRBD2 for D (7 bases). CDR1 and CDR2 (germline): MNHEY, SVGAGI. The CDR3 runs to 14 residues. V was cut by 6 bases and J by 3 bases, with 11 bases left in between. CDR3 DNA: TGTGCCAGCAGGGGGGAGGGGGACACCGGGGAGCTGTTTTTT. It codes for CASRGEGDTGELFF.

This clone was detected a few times. CDR3 amino acids: CASSYPWRITEAFF. In nucleotides, the CDR3 is TGTGCCAGCAGTTACCCATGGCGGATCACTGAAGCTTTCTTT. The gene calls are TRBV6-5 and TRBJ1-1; D gene ambiguous. The germline V gene encodes CDR1 MNHEY and CDR2 SVGAGI. V lost 2 bases and J lost 4, with 11 bases in between. CDR3 length equals 14 residues.

V gene TRBV4-3 combines with J gene TRBJ2-7; 9 nucleotides align to TRBD1. J lost 5 bases, V lost 0 bases, and 11 bases had no gene match. Germline loops: CDR1 LGHNA, CDR2 YSLEER. The CDR3 sequence is 17 residues long. CDR3 residues: CASSQDRSGQGNDEQYF. In nucleotides, the CDR3 is TGCGCCAGCAGCCAAGACCGGTCCGGACAGGGGAATGACGAGCAGTACTTC.

The chain carries TRBV28 and TRBJ2-1, with D perhaps matching TRBD2 (5 bases). Deletions cut 2 bases from V and 5 bases from J, with 19 bases between. This CDR3 is built from 17 residues. Germline V gene data show CDR1 as MDHEN and CDR2 as SYDVKM. The CDR3 reads CASSLRPSQKLNNEQFF. CDR3 nucleotide sequence: TGTGCCAGCAGTTTACGCCCTAGCCAGAAGCTAAACAATGAGCAGTTCTTC. Drawing the rest from reference TRBV28 and TRBJ2-1, the complete variable domain is DVKVTQSSRYLVKRTGEKVFLECVQDMDHENMFWYRQDPGLGLRLIYFSYDVKMKEKGDIPEGYSVSREKKERFSLILESASTNQTSMYLCASSLRPSQKLNNEQFFGPGTRLTVL.

The chain's CDR3 is CASSQDMGSGANVLTF. CDR3 sequence (DNA): TGCGCCAGCAGCCAAGATATGGGTTCTGGGGCCAACGTCCTGACTTTC. The chain links TRBV4-3 to TRBJ2-6; D uncertain. CDR1 is LGHNA, CDR2 YSLEER, per germline. This CDR3 spans 16 amino acids. With 0 bases removed from V and 1 base from J, the gap between germline ends came to 7 bases.

The rearrangement uses TRBV4-2 and TRBJ2-7; D is perhaps TRBD2 (6 bases). V was trimmed by 4 bases and J by 3 bases, leaving 10 bases between them. Germline V gene sequence: CDR1 LGHNA, CDR2 YNFKEQ. The CDR3 is 13 residues long. CDR3 sequence (DNA): TGTGCCAGCAGCCCGGGGGATGACTACGAGCAGTACTTC. Translation: CASSPGDDYEQYF.

The chain recombines TRBV7-3 with TRBJ2-3, with D perhaps matching TRBD2 (5 bases). The V gene lost 3 bases and the J gene lost 2 bases, with 9 bases spanning the gap. This CDR3 is 14 amino acids long. Germline loops: CDR1 SGHTA, CDR2 FQGTGA. CDR3 nucleotides: TGTGCCAGCAGCTTCGGGATTAACACAGATACGCAGTATTTT. This sequence encodes CASSFGINTDTQYF.

The V gene is TRBV7-9, the J gene TRBJ2-3, with D maybe TRBD1 (6 bases). CDR1 is SEHNR and CDR2 is FQNEAQ in the germline V gene (reference sequence). This CDR3 has 13 amino acids. Trimming took 4 bases from V and 6 from J, leaving 11 bases between them. For the CDR3, the DNA is TGTGCCAGCAGCTCAGGGGTTGGGGATACGCAGTATTTT. Its translation: CASSSGVGDTQYF.

This chain's CDR3 is CASSVDLGRNSPLHF. The CDR3 DNA reads TGTGCCAGCAGCGTAGATCTGGGGAGGAATTCACCCCTCCACTTT. The chain couples TRBV9 to TRBJ1-6; D not resolved. Deletions cut 0 bases from V and 7 bases from J, with 11 bases between. The CDR3 has 15 residues. Looked up from germline, CDR1 is SGDLS and CDR2 is YYNGEE.

Only a few counts were recorded for this clone. V is TRBV9 and J is TRBJ2-2; no clear D. Trimming pared 0 bases from V and 4 bases from J, leaving 7 bases between. The CDR3 has 14 amino acids. CDR1 SGDLS and CDR2 YYNGEE come from the germline V gene. CDR3 sequence reads: CASSVGIVTGELFF. In DNA, the CDR3 is TGTGCCAGCAGCGTAGGAATAGTCACCGGGGAGCTGTTTTTT. Full variable domain (remainder filled in from reference TRBV9 and TRBJ2-2): DSGVTQTPKHLITATGQRVTLRCSPRSGDLSVYWYQQSLDQGLQFLIQYYNGEERAKGNILERFSAQQFPDLHSELNLSSLELGDSALYFCASSVGIVTGELFFGEGSRLTVL.

The rearrangement joins TRBV7-9 to TRBJ2-7; the D is unclear. V was cut by 2 bases and J by 1 base, with 9 bases left in between. This CDR3 comprises 14 residues. Germline V lookup: CDR1 SEHNR, CDR2 FQNEAQ (reference sequence). Here the CDR3 reads CASSLFGRSYEQYF. Here the CDR3 DNA reads TGTGCCAGCAGCTTATTCGGACGGTCCTACGAGCAGTACTTC.

The rearrangement joins TRBV5-6 to TRBJ1-2; no firm D call. From germline, CDR1 is SGHDT and CDR2 YYEEEE. Trimming pared 0 bases from V and 1 base from J, leaving 10 bases between. There are 15 residues in the CDR3. CDR3 DNA: TGTGCCAGCAGCTTGGGAGGAGGCTATAACTATGGCTACACCTTC. Translating it yields CASSLGGGYNYGYTF.

The chain combines TRBV5-1 with TRBJ2-3; 8 nucleotides line up with TRBD2. Germline V gives CDR1 SGHRS, CDR2 YFSETQ. V lost 3 bases, J lost 0 bases, and 24 bases stayed unmatched. This CDR3 is built from 22 residues. The CDR3 region has the DNA TGCGCCAGCAGCTCTACCTCCGCCCGGCGGACCTCTAGCGGGCCTAGCACAGATACGCAGTATTTT. This codes for CASSSTSARRTSSGPSTDTQYF.

The V and J genes are TRBV7-6 and TRBJ1-5; no definite D call. The V end lost 1 base, the J end lost 3 bases, and 13 bases lay between the germline ends. The CDR3 has 16 residues. The germline CDR1 and CDR2 sequences are SGHVS and FNYEAQ. Here the CDR3 DNA reads TGTGCCAGCAGCTTAGGTAGCTCGGCTCTCAATCAGCCCCAGCATTTT. Translation gives CASSLGSSALNQPQHF.

Points on this clone: The sample carries other DNA sequences with the same CDR3. Written as DNA, the CDR3 is TGTGCCAGCCGACAGGGAGGCACTGAAGCTTTCTTT. The encoded protein is CASRQGGTEAFF. The genes are TRBV27 and TRBJ1-1, with 7 bases matching TRBD1. Germline values: CDR1 MNHEY, CDR2 SMNVEV (reference sequence). V was clipped by 8 bases and J by 4 bases; unmatched bases: 4. The CDR3 sequence is 12 residues long.

This clone was picked up one time. The chain recombines TRBV27 with TRBJ1-2; 10 bases fit TRBD1. From germline, CDR1 is MNHEY and CDR2 SMNVEV (reference sequence). Unmatched junction bases numbered 10, after V lost 6 bases and J lost 3 bases. The CDR3 length is 16 residues. CDR3 protein: CASSPTGQGPDYGYTF. CDR3 sequence (DNA): TGTGCCAGCAGCCCCACGGGACAGGGGCCGGACTATGGCTACACCTTC.